A selection of T cell receptor beta chains follows, all from one sample in a study of T cells in Graves' hyperthyroidism and ophthalmopathy. TCRdb ran MiXCR on the multiplex PCR reads and lists one entry per CDR3 protein. The sample has around 350,000 distinct CDR3 sequences, roughly 15% seen once. The sample was blood. These receptors all come from a woman aged 25-40 years with Graves' ophthalmopathy. Each CDR3 is given with its conserved first and last residue. The D gene is left open where the match is weak. Size values are once, few and many counts, or a class for expanded clones, and some rows have none.

d_gene,v_gene,len,j_gene,abundance,CDR3aa,CDR3nt
.,TRBV9,14,TRBJ2-1,.,CASSVEVLYNEQFF,TGTGCCAGCAGCGTAGAAGTCCTCTACAATGAGCAGTTCTTC
.,TRBV11-3,12,TRBJ1-1,many,CASSPTGGFTFF,TGTGCCAGCAGCCCCACGGGGGGGTTTACTTTCTTT
TRBD2,TRBV6-5,16,TRBJ2-1,.,CASSDSSAGGYNEQFF,TGTGCCAGCAGTGACTCTTCAGCGGGGGGGTACAATGAGCAGTTCTTC
TRBD1,TRBV6-9,14,TRBJ1-1,many,CASSSDRSYTEAFF,TGTGCCAGCAGTTCGGACAGGAGCTACACTGAAGCTTTCTTT
TRBD2,TRBV2,14,TRBJ2-7,many,CATHSGGGSYEQYF,TGTGCCACCCATAGCGGGGGAGGCTCCTACGAGCAGTACTTC
.,TRBV20-1,13,TRBJ2-5,many,CSAITGYSETQYF,TGCAGTGCTATTACAGGGTACTCAGAGACCCAGTACTTC
.,TRBV28,17,TRBJ2-7,many,CASSLRSGFLGFPEQYF,TGTGCCAGCAGTTTACGAAGTGGGTTTTTGGGATTCCCCGAGCAGTACTTC
TRBD1,TRBV10-3,11,TRBJ1-2,many,CAIPGQIGYTF,TGTGCCATCCCGGGACAGATAGGCTACACCTTC
.,TRBV20-1,11,TRBJ2-3,many,CSAREGVTQYF,TGCAGTGCTAGAGAGGGCGTTACGCAGTATTTT
.,TRBV2,16,TRBJ1-4,many,CANSELRRGASEKLFF,TGTGCCAACAGTGAACTTCGCAGGGGCGCGAGTGAAAAACTGTTTTTT
.,TRBV27,16,TRBJ1-1,many,CASSLSKSGVHTEAFF,TGTGCCAGCAGTTTATCTAAATCAGGCGTGCACACTGAAGCTTTCTTT
.,TRBV6-5,12,TRBJ1-1,many,CASSYSNTEAFF,TGTGCCAGCAGTTATTCGAACACTGAAGCTTTCTTT
.,TRBV12-3/TRBV12-4,18,TRBJ2-7,.,CASSPSPGEGESPYEQYF,TGTGCCAGCAGTCCCAGCCCGGGGGAGGGGGAGTCTCCCTACGAGCAGTACTTC
TRBD1,TRBV24-1,15,TRBJ1-2,many,CATSTTGGAKSGYTF,TGTGCCACCAGTACTACAGGGGGCGCGAAGAGTGGCTACACCTTC
.,TRBV6-1,14,TRBJ1-1,many,CASSDRGGGTEAFF,TGTGCCAGCAGTGATCGGGGGGGGGGCACTGAAGCTTTCTTT
.,TRBV28,13,TRBJ2-1,many,CASSLTQYNEQFF,TGTGCCAGCAGTTTAACGCAGTACAATGAGCAGTTCTTC
.,TRBV11-2,15,TRBJ1-3,many,CASSRDGRTGNTIYF,TGTGCCAGCAGCCGGGACGGACGTACTGGAAACACCATATATTTT
TRBD1,TRBV9,15,TRBJ1-6,.,CASSDRGTGRSPLHF,TGTGCCAGCAGCGACCGAGGGACAGGGCGGTCACCCCTCCACTTT
TRBD1,TRBV30,14,TRBJ1-1,many,CAWRPDRENTEAFF,TGTGCCTGGAGACCCGACAGGGAGAACACTGAAGCTTTCTTT
TRBD1,TRBV20-1,13,TRBJ1-5,.,CSAAGTGGQPQHF,TGCAGTGCTGCCGGGACAGGGGGGCAGCCCCAGCATTTT
TRBD2,TRBV4-1,17,TRBJ2-3,many,CASSQDRLAGLTDTQYF,TGCGCCAGCAGCCAAGATCGGCTAGCGGGGTTAACAGATACGCAGTATTTT
TRBD2,TRBV5-1,14,TRBJ2-2,.,CASKREKNIGELFF,TGCGCCAGTAAGCGGGAGAAGAACATCGGGGAGCTGTTTTTT
.,TRBV11-2,16,TRBJ2-1,many,CASSLDWVSSYNEQFF,TGTGCCAGCAGCTTAGATTGGGTGAGCTCCTACAATGAGCAGTTCTTC
.,TRBV10-3,16,TRBJ2-1,.,CAISGIDDWSHNEQFF,TGTGCCATCAGTGGTATAGATGACTGGTCCCACAATGAGCAGTTCTTC
TRBD1,TRBV10-3,12,TRBJ1-2,many,CAISPTGNGYTF,TGTGCCATCAGCCCGACAGGGAATGGCTACACCTTC
TRBD2,TRBV7-3,14,TRBJ2-1,many,CASSLIAGGNEQFF,TGTGCCAGCAGCTTGATAGCGGGGGGTAATGAGCAGTTCTTC
.,TRBV18,15,TRBJ1-3,many,CASSPTGSSGNTIYF,TGTGCCAGCTCACCTACAGGGTCCTCTGGAAACACCATATATTTT
.,TRBV20-1,14,TRBJ1-1,many,CSASRGQGNTEAFF,TGCAGTGCTAGTAGGGGTCAGGGTAACACTGAAGCTTTCTTT
.,TRBV20-1,13,TRBJ2-5,.,CSARGGGPSTQYF,TGCAGTGCTAGAGGAGGGGGACCTTCGACCCAGTACTTC
TRBD2,TRBV3-1,15,TRBJ2-2,once,CASSQEGGLAGELFF,TGTGCCAGCAGCCAAGAGGGGGGACTAGCTGGGGAGCTGTTTTTT
.,TRBV5-5,11,TRBJ1-1,.,CASSLELRAFF,TGTGCCAGCAGCTTGGAATTGCGGGCTTTCTTT
.,TRBV5-5,15,TRBJ2-2,few,CASSLVAANTGELFF,TGTGCCAGCAGCTTGGTGGCAGCGAACACCGGGGAGCTGTTTTTT
TRBD1,TRBV6-1,15,TRBJ1-5,many,CASSSGTGIKQPQHF,TGTGCCAGCAGCTCCGGGACAGGGATAAAGCAGCCCCAGCATTTT
.,TRBV30,13,TRBJ2-1,many,CAWGPQNLNEQFF,TGTGCCTGGGGCCCCCAAAACCTCAATGAGCAGTTCTTC
.,TRBV19,15,TRBJ2-1,.,CASSPPSIFSNEQFF,TGTGCCAGTAGTCCCCCTAGTATTTTCTCCAATGAGCAGTTCTTC
.,TRBV11-2,13,TRBJ2-1,many,CASSSDRFNEQFF,TGTGCCAGCAGCTCCGACAGGTTCAATGAGCAGTTCTTC
.,TRBV11-2,14,TRBJ1-2,many,CASSLVTENYGYTF,TGTGCCAGCAGCTTAGTGACCGAGAACTATGGCTACACCTTC
TRBD1,TRBV11-3,19,TRBJ2-4,.,CASSLGTRGSRVAKNIQYF,TGTGCCAGCAGCTTAGGTACCAGGGGGTCGAGGGTAGCCAAAAACATTCAGTACTTC
.,TRBV27,13,TRBJ2-7,few,CASSLTPSYEQYF,TGTGCCAGCAGTCTAACCCCATCCTACGAGCAGTACTTC
.,TRBV20-1,15,TRBJ1-1,many,CSARWMEVGNTEAFF,TGCAGTGCTAGATGGATGGAGGTCGGGAACACTGAAGCTTTCTTT
.,TRBV29-1,15,TRBJ2-3,many,CSVENPSGPSEGQYF,TGCAGCGTTGAAAATCCATCAGGGCCGTCTGAGGGGCAGTATTTT
TRBD2,TRBV11-2,16,TRBJ2-2,many,CASSRSPGLGTGELFF,TGTGCCAGCTCAAGATCACCGGGACTAGGTACCGGGGAGCTGTTTTTT
.,TRBV7-9,15,TRBJ2-7,many,CASSYPSAPRPEQYF,TGTGCCAGCAGCTATCCCTCGGCCCCCCGCCCCGAGCAGTACTTC
.,TRBV6-1,16,TRBJ1-5,many,CASSASTGDSREPQHF,TGTGCCAGCAGTGCCTCTACCGGGGACTCACGGGAGCCCCAGCATTTT
.,TRBV3-1,16,TRBJ2-1,many,CASSRPTSFGFNEQFF,TGTGCCAGCAGCCGTCCCACTAGTTTCGGGTTCAATGAGCAGTTCTTC
.,TRBV7-2,15,TRBJ1-6,many,CASSGGGGGNSPLHF,TGTGCCAGCAGCGGTGGGGGGGGTGGGAATTCACCCCTCCACTTT
TRBD1,TRBV27,15,TRBJ2-7,many,CASSSRRQGGDEQYF,TGTGCCAGCAGTTCCCGAAGACAGGGGGGAGACGAGCAGTACTTC
.,TRBV27,14,TRBJ2-7,many,CASGAGGGNYEQYF,TGTGCCAGCGGCGCAGGAGGGGGCAACTACGAGCAGTACTTC
.,TRBV6-9,16,TRBJ1-6,.,CASSYWEGPDNSPLHF,TGTGCCAGCAGTTACTGGGAGGGACCGGATAATTCACCCCTCCACTTT
.,TRBV25-1,16,TRBJ2-1,.,CASSEAGTRSYNEQFF,TGTGCCAGCAGTGAGGCCGGGACACGTTCCTACAATGAGCAGTTCTTC
TRBD1,TRBV28,16,TRBJ2-7,many,CASSFPGQGRPYEQYF,TGTGCCAGCAGTTTCCCCGGACAGGGTCGGCCCTACGAGCAGTACTTC
.,TRBV12-3/TRBV12-4,14,TRBJ2-3,many,CASSPLASTDTQYF,TGTGCCAGCAGTCCCCTAGCCAGCACAGATACGCAGTATTTT